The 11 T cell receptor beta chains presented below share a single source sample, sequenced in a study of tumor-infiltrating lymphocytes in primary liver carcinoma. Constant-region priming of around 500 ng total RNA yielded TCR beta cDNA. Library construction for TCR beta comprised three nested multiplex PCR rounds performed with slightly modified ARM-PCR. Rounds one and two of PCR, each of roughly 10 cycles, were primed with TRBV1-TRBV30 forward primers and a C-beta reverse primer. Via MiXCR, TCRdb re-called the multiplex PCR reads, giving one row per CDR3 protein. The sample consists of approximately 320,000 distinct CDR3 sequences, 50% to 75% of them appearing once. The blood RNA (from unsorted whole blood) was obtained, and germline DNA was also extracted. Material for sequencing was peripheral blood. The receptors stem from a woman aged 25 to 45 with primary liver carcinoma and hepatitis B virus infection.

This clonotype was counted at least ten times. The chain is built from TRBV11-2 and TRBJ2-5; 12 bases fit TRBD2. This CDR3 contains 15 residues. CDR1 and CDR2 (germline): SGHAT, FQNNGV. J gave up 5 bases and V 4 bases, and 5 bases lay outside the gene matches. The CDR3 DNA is TGTGCCAGCAGCTGGACTAGCGGGACCTTGGAGACCCAGTACTTC. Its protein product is CASSWTSGTLETQYF.

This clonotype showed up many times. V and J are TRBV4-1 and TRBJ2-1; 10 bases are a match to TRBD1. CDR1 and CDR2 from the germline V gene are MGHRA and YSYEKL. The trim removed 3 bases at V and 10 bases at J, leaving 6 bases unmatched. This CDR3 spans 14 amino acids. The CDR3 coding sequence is TGCGCCAGCAGCCAGGAGACAGGGGGCAAAGAGCAGTTCTTC. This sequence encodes CASSQETGGKEQFF.

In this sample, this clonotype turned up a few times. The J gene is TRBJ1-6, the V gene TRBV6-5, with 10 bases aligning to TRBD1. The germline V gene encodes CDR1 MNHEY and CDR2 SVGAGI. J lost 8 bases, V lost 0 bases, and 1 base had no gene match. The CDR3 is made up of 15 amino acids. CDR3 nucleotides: TGTGCCAGCAGTTACTCCGGGACAGGGGATTCACCCCTCCACTTT. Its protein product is CASSYSGTGDSPLHF.

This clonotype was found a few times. The DNA of the CDR3 is TGCAGCGTTGGAGGGACAGAGTATGGCTACACCTTC. Translation: CSVGGTEYGYTF. The J gene is TRBJ1-2, the V gene TRBV29-1; 7 nucleotides match TRBD1. Germline CDR1 SQVTM, CDR2 ANQGSEA. This CDR3 contains 12 residues. The V gene end was trimmed by 4 bases and the J gene end by 5 bases; junction bases not matched to a gene: 4.

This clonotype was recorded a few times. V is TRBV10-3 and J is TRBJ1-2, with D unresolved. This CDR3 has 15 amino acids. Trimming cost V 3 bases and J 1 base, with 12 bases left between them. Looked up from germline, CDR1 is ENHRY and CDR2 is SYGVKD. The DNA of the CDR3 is TGTGCCATCAGTGATGGTGGGCTTTATAACTATGGCTACACCTTC. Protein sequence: CAISDGGLYNYGYTF.

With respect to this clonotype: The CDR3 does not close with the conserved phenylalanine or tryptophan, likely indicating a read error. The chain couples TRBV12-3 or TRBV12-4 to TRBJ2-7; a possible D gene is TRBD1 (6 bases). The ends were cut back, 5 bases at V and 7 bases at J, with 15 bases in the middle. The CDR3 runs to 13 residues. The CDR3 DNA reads TGTGCCAGCAGTGTCAGGGGACCGGGAGAGCAGTACCTC. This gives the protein CASSVRGPGEQYL.

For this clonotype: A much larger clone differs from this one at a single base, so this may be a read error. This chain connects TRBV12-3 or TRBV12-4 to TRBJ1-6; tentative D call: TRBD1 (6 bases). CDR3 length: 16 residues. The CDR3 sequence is CACSLQGPLGNSPLHF. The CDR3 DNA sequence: TGTGCCTGCAGTTTACAGGGTCCCCTTGGTAATTCACCCCTCCACTTT.

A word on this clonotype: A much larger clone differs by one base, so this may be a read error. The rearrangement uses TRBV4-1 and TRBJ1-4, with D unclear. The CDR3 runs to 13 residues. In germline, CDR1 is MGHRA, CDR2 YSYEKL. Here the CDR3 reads CASSQDSTLKLLF. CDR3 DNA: TGCGCCAGCAGCCAAGATTCAACACTCAAACTGTTATTT.

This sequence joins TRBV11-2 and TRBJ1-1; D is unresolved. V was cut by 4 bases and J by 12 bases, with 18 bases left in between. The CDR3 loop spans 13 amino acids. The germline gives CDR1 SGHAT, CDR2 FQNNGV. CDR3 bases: TGTGCCAGCAGCTGGGGAGAGAACACTGGAACTTTCTTT. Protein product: CASSWGENTGTFF.

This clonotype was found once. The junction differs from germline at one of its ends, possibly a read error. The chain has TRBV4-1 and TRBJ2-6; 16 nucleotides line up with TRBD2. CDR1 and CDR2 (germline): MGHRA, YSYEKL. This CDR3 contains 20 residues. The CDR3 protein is CISSQGTSGRVYSGANVLAF. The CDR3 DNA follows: TGCATCAGCAGCCAAGGGACTAGCGGGAGGGTATACTCTGGGGCCAACGTCCTGGCTTTC.

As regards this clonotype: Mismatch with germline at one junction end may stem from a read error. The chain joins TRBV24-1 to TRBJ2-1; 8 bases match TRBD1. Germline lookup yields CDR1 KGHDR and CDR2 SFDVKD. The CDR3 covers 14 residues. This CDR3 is CVTSPVRDRSEQFF. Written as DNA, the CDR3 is TGTGTCACCAGCCCGGTACGGGACAGGAGTGAGCAGTTCTTC.